This T cell receptor (beta chain) was sequenced during a study of blood T cell repertoires in COVID-19. The authors' processing: For nucleated cells, counts were estimated from reference gene primer amplification. Only in-frame clones appear in the TCRdb table, and some are missing; sequencing was by immunoSEQ multiplex PCR. V and J calls and clone size are as listed in that table; D and trimming were resolved from the DNA. The sample holds around 380,000 clones, roughly 77% seen once. The J segment lost 7 bases and the V segment lost 4 bases, leaving 7 bases of the junction unmatched. The V gene's germline CDR1 is SGHNT and CDR2 YYREEE (reference sequence). The CDR3 loop spans 13 amino acids.

The sequence was collected from a human donor with acute or convalescent COVID-19. The donor label of this sample is uncertain. The chain uses TRBV5-4 and TRBJ1-1; 7 bases are shared with TRBD1. Sequencing was done on a sample of peripheral blood. The CDR3 reads CASSEDRRDEAFF. DNA of the CDR3: TGTGCCAGCAGCGAGGACAGGCGAGATGAAGCTTTCTTT. Full variable domain (outside the CDR3, taken from reference TRBV5-4 and TRBJ1-1): ETGVTQSPTHLIKTRGQQVTLRCSSQSGHNTVSWYQQALGQGPQFIFQYYREEENGRGNFPPRFSGLQFPNYSSELNVNALELDDSALYLCASSEDRRDEAFFGQGTRLTVV.